The T cell receptor beta chain described here comes from a study of tumor-infiltrating lymphocytes in oesophageal squamous cell carcinoma. V was pared by 4 bases and J by 5 bases, with 0 bases of the junction left unmatched. There are 14 residues in the CDR3. Germline lookup yields CDR1 LGHNA and CDR2 YSLEER. This clonotype was observed at least ten times. TCRdb reanalysed the PCR reads using MiXCR and keeps one entry per CDR3 protein. This sample has 19,000 or so distinct CDR3 sequences, with around 50% found just once. The V call is TRBV4-3, the J call TRBJ2-2, with TRBD2 matching 11 bases. The sample comprised normal esophageal tissue next to the tumor. This sequence was found in a female donor with esophageal squamous cell carcinoma. The CDR3 reads CASSRTSGTGELFF. CDR3 nucleotides: TGCGCCAGCAGCCGGACTAGCGGGACCGGGGAGCTGTTTTTT.